Listed here is a single T cell receptor (beta chain). Its antigen is as yet unknown. This record comes from a study of T cell responses to AZD1222 COVID-19 vaccine. V lost 7 bases, J lost 0 bases, and 12 bases lay in between. Germline CDR1 SNHLY, CDR2 FYNNEI. The CDR3 runs to 14 residues. The study's findings and limits: Distributed over spike, vaccine-associated CD4 TCRs predominated at 160-218 and 743-854. Donor demographics were predominantly white British with a female majority; clonal diversity may be underestimated. Among spike-specific TCRs, nearly half reportedly target unmutated variant regions.

Generated by immunoSEQ multiplex PCR, the TCRdb table keeps only in-frame clones and is missing some. The sample holds approximately 130,000 clones; over 90% are singletons and the top ten take roughly 0.87%. The source is an adult in good health. This specimen consisted of peripheral blood, obtained on day 0 of AZD1222 vaccination. The chain is built from TRBV2 and TRBJ1-1, with D uncertain. CDR3 sequence: CASKGTIMNTEAFF. CDR3 sequence (DNA): TGTGCCAGCAAGGGCACGATAATGAACACTGAAGCTTTCTTT.